Listed below are T cell receptor beta chains from one sample, sequenced in a study of OX40 agonist ivuxolimab in advanced cancers. This table comes from immunoSEQ multiplex PCR, and its TCRdb copy is limited to in-frame clones, with some not included. Here the sample spans approximately 88,000 clones, about 88% being singletons. The sequencing used CD4+ or CD8+ T cells sorted from blood, collected in a trial of the OX40 agonist ivuxolimab. The receptors shown here come from an adult with an advanced solid tumor such as melanoma, head and neck, liver or kidney cancer. Both conserved end residues are part of each CDR3. A D gene is named only where the DNA matches it firmly. Some rows mark clone size as missing; the rest say once, few, many or name a class of expanded clone.

>NA|TRBV5-1|NA|TRBJ1-2
CASSLDSNRNYGYTF
TGCGCCAGCAGCTTGGACAGCAACCGTAACTATGGCTACACCTTC
>TRBD2|TRBV2|once|TRBJ2-1
CASKSREGNEQFF
TGTGCCAGCAAAAGCCGGGAGGGCAATGAGCAGTTCTTC
>NA|TRBV23-1|once|TRBJ2-7
CASSQSWARTYEQYF
TGCGCCAGCAGTCAATCGTGGGCAAGAACCTACGAGCAGTACTTC
>TRBD1|TRBV12-5|NA|TRBJ1-1
CASGRTGTIHSMSTEAFF
TGTGCTAGTGGACGGACAGGGACTATCCATTCTATGAGCACTGAAGCTTTCTTT
>TRBD2|TRBV6-6|NA|TRBJ2-5
CASKRDVETQYF
TGTGCCAGCAAGCGGGATGTAGAGACCCAGTACTTC
>TRBD2|TRBV27|NA|TRBJ2-5
CASSLGTSRQETQYF
TGTGCCAGCAGTTTAGGGACTAGCAGACAAGAGACCCAGTACTTC
>TRBD2|TRBV7-6|NA|TRBJ2-3
CASSLRGGGSDTQYF
TGTGCCAGCAGCTTAAGGGGCGGGGGGTCAGATACGCAGTATTTT
>NA|TRBV27|few|TRBJ2-2
CASTLGGLLTGELFF
TGTGCCAGCACCTTAGGGGGGCTGCTCACCGGGGAGCTGTTTTTT
>TRBD1|TRBV5-1|NA|TRBJ2-7
CASSLGGQGSHEQYF
TGCGCCAGCAGCTTAGGGGGACAGGGTTCCCACGAGCAGTACTTC
>NA|TRBV27|NA|TRBJ2-3
CASSLYAGTDTQYF
TGTGCCAGCAGTTTATACGCCGGCACAGATACGCAGTATTTT
>NA|TRBV7-2|NA|TRBJ2-5
CASSLVVVGGETQYF
TGTGCCAGCAGCTTAGTCGTCGTAGGGGGGGAGACCCAGTACTTC
>NA|TRBV18|NA|TRBJ1-6
CASSRERNNSPLHF
TGTGCCAGCTCACGGGAGAGGAATAATTCACCCCTCCACTTT
>TRBD1|TRBV18|NA|TRBJ1-5
CASSDQGASTFQPQHF
TGTGCCAGCTCGGATCAGGGGGCTTCCACCTTTCAGCCCCAGCATTTT
>NA|TRBV10-1|few|TRBJ1-1
CASSSVRGGEAFF
TGCGCCAGCAGCTCCGTGAGGGGCGGTGAAGCTTTCTTT
>TRBD1|TRBV2|few|TRBJ1-5
CASSDDRGVNQPQHF
TGTGCCAGCAGTGACGACAGGGGGGTCAATCAGCCCCAGCATTTT
>NA|TRBV19|once|TRBJ1-5
CASSRADSYNQPQHF
TGTGCCAGTAGTAGAGCTGACAGCTACAATCAGCCCCAGCATTTT
>NA|TRBV7-8|NA|TRBJ2-7
CASSLGPPSGPYEQYF
TGTGCCAGCAGCTTAGGGCCCCCGAGCGGACCCTACGAGCAGTACTTC
>NA|TRBV7-9|NA|TRBJ2-1
CASSLGLGGNEQFF
TGTGCCAGCAGCTTAGGGCTGGGGGGTAATGAGCAGTTCTTC
>TRBD2|TRBV6-5|NA|TRBJ2-1
CASSRGSTRANEQFF
TGTGCCAGCAGCCGCGGGAGTACCCGAGCGAATGAGCAGTTCTTC
>NA|TRBV21-1|NA|TRBJ2-7
CASSTAVGQGASEQYF
NA
>NA|TRBV7-2|NA|TRBJ2-6
CASSPRSSGANVLTF
TGTGCCAGCAGCCCAAGGTCCTCTGGGGCCAACGTCCTGACTTTC
>NA|TRBV2|NA|TRBJ2-5
CASSERETQYF
TGTGCCAGCAGTGAACGGGAGACCCAGTACTTC
>TRBD1|TRBV7-8|NA|TRBJ1-5
CASSIGTAYSNQPQHF
TGTGCCAGCAGCATCGGGACAGCTTATAGCAATCAGCCCCAGCATTTT
>NA|TRBV5-1|NA|TRBJ2-7
CASSLDRSYEQYF
TGCGCCAGCAGCTTGGACCGCTCCTACGAGCAGTACTTC
>TRBD1|TRBV5-1|NA|TRBJ2-7
CASRTGVNVDEQYF
TGCGCCAGCAGAACAGGGGTGAATGTCGACGAGCAGTACTTC
>NA|TRBV21-1|NA|TRBJ2-1
CASSKEDELSNYNEQFF
TGTGCCAGCAGCAAAGAGGATGAACTATCAAACTACAATGAGCAGTTCTTC
>NA|TRBV11-2|NA|TRBJ1-4
CASSYATNEKLFF
TGTGCCAGCAGCTACGCAACTAATGAAAAACTGTTTTTT
>NA|TRBV9|once|TRBJ1-2
CASSVVDGGEGGYTF
TGTGCCAGCAGCGTAGTTGACGGTGGGGAGGGTGGCTACACCTTC
>NA|TRBV7-2|NA|TRBJ2-5
CASSLASRPETQYF
TGTGCCAGCAGCTTAGCCTCAAGGCCAGAGACCCAGTACTTC
>TRBD1|TRBV29-1|NA|TRBJ2-7
CSVSGGYEQYF
TGCAGCGTATCAGGGGGCTACGAGCAGTACTTC
>NA|TRBV6-1|NA|TRBJ2-7
CASSEGAATYEQYF
TGTGCCAGCAGTGAAGGGGCAGCAACCTACGAGCAGTACTTC
>TRBD2|TRBV7-2|NA|TRBJ2-1
CASSLASGRLLDEQFF
TGTGCCAGCAGCTTAGCAAGCGGGAGACTTTTGGATGAGCAGTTCTTC
>TRBD1|TRBV2|NA|TRBJ1-5
CASRQDRGGSNQPQHF
TGTGCCAGCAGGCAAGACAGGGGAGGGAGCAATCAGCCCCAGCATTTT
>NA|TRBV6-1|NA|TRBJ2-4
CASSETLAGVYIQYF
TGTGCCAGCAGTGAAACACTAGCCGGAGTGTACATTCAGTACTTC
>NA|TRBV2|NA|TRBJ1-5
CATSPTRAQPQHF
TGTGCCACATCACCTACTCGGGCCCAGCCCCAGCATTTT
>NA|TRBV12-5|NA|TRBJ2-1
CASGLTGDWSYNEQFF
TGTGCTAGTGGTTTGACAGGCGATTGGTCCTACAATGAGCAGTTCTTC
>TRBD1|TRBV28|once|TRBJ1-6
CASSAPGQGAANSPLHF
TGTGCCAGCAGTGCACCCGGACAGGGGGCGGCTAATTCACCCCTCCACTTT
>TRBD2|TRBV5-1|NA|TRBJ2-5
CASSPGTSGSGAQYF
TGCGCCAGCAGCCCGGGGACTAGCGGTTCGGGGGCCCAGTACTTC
>TRBD1|TRBV13|NA|TRBJ1-6
CASSPGGGTSYNSPLHF
TGTGCCAGCAGCCCGGGAGGGGGCACCTCCTATAATTCACCCCTCCACTTT
>TRBD2|TRBV5-1|NA|TRBJ2-5
CASGRGSGKTQYF
TGCGCCAGCGGGCGGGGAAGCGGGAAGACCCAGTACTTC
>NA|TRBV21-1|NA|TRBJ2-3
CASSKGADTQYF
TGTGCCAGCAGCAAAGGGGCAGATACGCAGTATTTT
>TRBD1|TRBV2|NA|TRBJ1-5
CASKGQVNQPQHF
TGTGCCAGCAAAGGACAGGTTAATCAGCCCCAGCATTTT
>TRBD1|TRBV5-4|NA|TRBJ2-7
CASSSLQGASYEQYF
TGTGCCAGCAGCTCTCTACAGGGGGCTTCGTACGAGCAGTACTTC
>NA|TRBV5-1|NA|TRBJ2-1
CASSLVQKTSYNEQFF
TGCGCCAGCAGCTTGGTACAGAAAACCTCCTACAATGAGCAGTTCTTC
>TRBD1|TRBV18|once|TRBJ1-1
CASSPDRANTEAFF
TGTGCCAGCTCACCAGACAGGGCGAACACTGAAGCTTTCTTT
>NA|TRBV10-3|NA|TRBJ1-2
CATSDVSSDYNYGYTF
TGTGCCACCAGTGACGTCAGTTCAGACTATAACTATGGCTACACCTTC
>NA|TRBV7-2|NA|TRBJ2-5
CASSLSGQETQYF
TGTGCCAGCAGCTTAAGCGGACAAGAGACCCAGTACTTC
>NA|TRBV19|NA|TRBJ1-2
CASSGGSNYGYTF
TGTGCCAGTAGCGGGGGATCTAACTATGGCTACACCTTC
>NA|TRBV6-6|few|TRBJ1-1
CASSYSGAEAFF
TGTGCCAGCAGTTACTCAGGAGCTGAAGCTTTCTTT
>NA|TRBV10-3|once|TRBJ2-2
CAISAGNTGELFF
TGTGCCATCAGTGCGGGGAACACCGGGGAGCTGTTTTTT
>TRBD1|TRBV5-5|NA|TRBJ1-1
CASSLRTGMGTEAFF
TGTGCCAGCAGCTTGAGGACAGGGATGGGCACTGAAGCTTTCTTT